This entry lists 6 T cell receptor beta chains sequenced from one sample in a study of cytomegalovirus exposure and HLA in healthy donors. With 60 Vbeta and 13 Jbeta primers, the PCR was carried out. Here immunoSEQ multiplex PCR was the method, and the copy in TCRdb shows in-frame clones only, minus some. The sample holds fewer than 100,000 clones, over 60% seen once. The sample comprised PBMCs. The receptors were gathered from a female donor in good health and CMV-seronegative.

The CDR3 sequence: CASSFRPSSYNEQFF. The CDR3 nucleotides read TGTGCCAGCAGCTTCCGCCCCAGCTCCTACAATGAGCAGTTCTTC. V is TRBV7-6 and J is TRBJ2-1; D gene unclear. Trimming shortened V by 3 bases and J by 0 bases, and 9 bases separated the two germline ends. Germline assignment: CDR1 SGHVS and CDR2 FNYEAQ. The CDR3 contains 15 residues. Full variable domain (outside the CDR3, taken from reference TRBV7-6 and TRBJ2-1): GAGVSQSPRYKVTKRGQDVALRCDPISGHVSLYWYRQALGQGPEFLTYFNYEAQQDKSGLPNDRFSAERPEGSISTLTIQRTEQRDSAMYRCASSFRPSSYNEQFFGPGTRLTVL.

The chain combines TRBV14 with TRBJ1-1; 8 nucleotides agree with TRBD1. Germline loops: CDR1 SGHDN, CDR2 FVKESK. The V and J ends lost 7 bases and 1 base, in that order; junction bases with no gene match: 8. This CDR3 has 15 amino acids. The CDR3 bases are TGTGCCAGCAAAATAAGACAGGGGAAGAACACTGAAGCTTTCTTT. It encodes CASKIRQGKNTEAFF.

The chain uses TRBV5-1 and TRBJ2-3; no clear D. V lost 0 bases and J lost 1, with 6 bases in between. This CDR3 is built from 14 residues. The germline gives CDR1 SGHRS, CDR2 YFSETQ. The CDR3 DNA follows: TGCGCCAGCAGCTTGGTAGCTGGCACAGATACGCAGTATTTT. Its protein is CASSLVAGTDTQYF.

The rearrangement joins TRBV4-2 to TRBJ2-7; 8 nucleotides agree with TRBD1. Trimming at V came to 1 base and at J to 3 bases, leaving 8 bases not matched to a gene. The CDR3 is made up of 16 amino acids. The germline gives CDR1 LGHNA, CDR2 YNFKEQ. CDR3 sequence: CASSQAVGQALYEQYF. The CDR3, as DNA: TGTGCCAGCAGCCAAGCAGTGGGACAGGCTCTCTACGAGCAGTACTTC.

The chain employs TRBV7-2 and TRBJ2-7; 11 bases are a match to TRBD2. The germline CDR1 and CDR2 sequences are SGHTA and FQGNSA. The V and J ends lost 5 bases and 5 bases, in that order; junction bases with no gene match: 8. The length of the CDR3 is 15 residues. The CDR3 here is CASSEMVAGGDEQYF. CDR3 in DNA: TGTGCCAGCAGCGAAATGGTAGCGGGAGGGGACGAGCAGTACTTC.

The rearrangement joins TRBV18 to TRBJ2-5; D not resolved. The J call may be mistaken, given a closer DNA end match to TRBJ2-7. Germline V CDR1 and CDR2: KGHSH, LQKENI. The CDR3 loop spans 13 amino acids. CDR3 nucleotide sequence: TGTGCCAGCTCACGGCCGGGTTCCTACGAGCAGTACTTC. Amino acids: CASSRPGSYEQYF.